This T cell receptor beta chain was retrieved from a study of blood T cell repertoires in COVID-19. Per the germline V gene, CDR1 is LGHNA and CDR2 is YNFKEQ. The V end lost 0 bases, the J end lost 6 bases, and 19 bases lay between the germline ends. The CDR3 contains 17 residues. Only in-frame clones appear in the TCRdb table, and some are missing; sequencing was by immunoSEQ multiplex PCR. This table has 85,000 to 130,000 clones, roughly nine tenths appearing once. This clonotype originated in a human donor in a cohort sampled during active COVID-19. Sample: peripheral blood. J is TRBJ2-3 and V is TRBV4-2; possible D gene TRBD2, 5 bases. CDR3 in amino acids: CASSQDRRRSPADTQYF. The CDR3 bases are TGTGCCAGCAGCCAAGACCGACGGAGGTCCCCCGCGGATACGCAGTATTTT.